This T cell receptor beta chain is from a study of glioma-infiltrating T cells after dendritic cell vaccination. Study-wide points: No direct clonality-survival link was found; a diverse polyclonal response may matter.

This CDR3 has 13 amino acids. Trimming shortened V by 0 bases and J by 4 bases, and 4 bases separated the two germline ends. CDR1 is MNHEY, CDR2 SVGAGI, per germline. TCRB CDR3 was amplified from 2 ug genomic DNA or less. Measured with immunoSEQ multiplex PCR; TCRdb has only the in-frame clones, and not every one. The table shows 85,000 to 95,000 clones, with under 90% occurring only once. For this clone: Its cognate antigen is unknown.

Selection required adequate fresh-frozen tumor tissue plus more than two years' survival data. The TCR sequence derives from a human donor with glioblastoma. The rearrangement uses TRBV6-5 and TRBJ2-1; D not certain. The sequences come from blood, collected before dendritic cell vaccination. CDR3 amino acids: CASSYSEYNEQFF. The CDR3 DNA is TGTGCCAGCAGTTACTCGGAGTACAATGAGCAGTTCTTC.